The 11 T cell receptor beta chains listed next were all sequenced from one sample in a study of STAT3 mutations in large granular lymphocyte leukemia. Study results and limitations: At least one immunodominant TCR beta clonotype appeared in every T-cell large granular lymphocyte leukemia patient.

The protocol was immunoSEQ multiplex PCR, while the TCRdb copy is restricted to in-frame clones and leaves out a portion. The sample records approximately 30,000 clones, over 60% being singletons. These receptors are not linked to any known antigen. The sequenced sample was peripheral blood mononuclear cells. These TCRs come from a woman aged 45 to 65 with T-cell large granular lymphocyte leukemia. Some clones in this sample may be carry-over from other donors' samples.

CDR3 in DNA: TGTGCTAGTGGTTTGGCGGGGACTAGCGGGGGACATGCCGGGGAGCTGTTTTTT. It specifies CASGLAGTSGGHAGELFF. This chain connects TRBV12-5 to TRBJ2-2, with 14 bases that match TRBD2. V lost 1 base and J lost 6; bases outside the gene matches: 7. Per germline, CDR1 LGHNT and CDR2 FRNRAP. The CDR3 runs 18 residues. The whole variable domain, filled in from reference TRBV12-5 and TRBJ2-2, reads DARVTQTPRHKVTEMGQEVTMRCQPILGHNTVFWYRQTMMQGLELLAYFRNRAPLDDSGMPKDRFSAEMPDATLATLKIQPSEPRDSAVYFCASGLAGTSGGHAGELFFGEGSRLTVL.

J is TRBJ1-3 and V is TRBV5-1; D might be TRBD1 (6 bases). The CDR3 is made up of 13 amino acids. V gave up 1 base and J gave up 9 bases, with 11 bases separating them. Germline CDR1 SGHRS, CDR2 YFSETQ. DNA for the CDR3: TGCGCCAGCAGCTTGAACAGGGAAGCCACCATATATTTT. It codes for CASSLNREATIYF.

The chain employs TRBV11-1 and TRBJ2-3; D is perhaps TRBD1 (5 bases). Germline assignment: CDR1 SGHAT and CDR2 FQDESV (reference sequence). Trimming removed 5 bases from V and 6 bases from J, with 18 bases in between. The CDR3 extends over 15 amino acids. The CDR3 protein is CASSRDSPLGDTQYF. The CDR3 nucleotides are TGTGCCAGCAGCCGCGACAGCCCCCTCGGGGATACGCAGTATTTT.

The V and J genes are TRBV4-3 and TRBJ2-7; 11 bases are a match to TRBD2. The CDR3 has 16 amino acids. Germline V gene sequence: CDR1 LGHNA, CDR2 YSLEER. V was clipped by 0 bases and J by 3 bases; unmatched bases: 4. The CDR3 coding sequence is TGCGCCAGCAGCCAAGAACTAGCGGGAGCGAACTACGAGCAGTACTTC. Translated: CASSQELAGANYEQYF.

The sample holds a few counts of this clone. V is TRBV16 and J is TRBJ2-1; D might be TRBD2 (6 bases). Germline CDR1 KGHSY, CDR2 FQNENV. The CDR3 runs 15 residues. Trimming removed 2 bases at V and 2 bases at J, with 10 bases between. The CDR3 here is CASSQGRGPYNEQFF. The CDR3 coding sequence is TGTGCCAGCAGCCAAGGGCGGGGCCCCTACAATGAGCAGTTCTTC.

The chain carries TRBV7-2 and TRBJ2-4; 8 positions agree with TRBD1. This CDR3 is built from 16 residues. Germline loops: CDR1 SGHTA, CDR2 FQGNSA. The J segment lost 6 bases and the V segment lost 3 bases, leaving 10 bases of the junction unmatched. The CDR3 sequence: CASSLGRGPGGNIQYF. As DNA, the CDR3 is TGTGCCAGCAGCTTGGGCAGGGGGCCTGGCGGAAACATTCAGTACTTC.

The chain uses TRBV5-1 and TRBJ2-5; D may be TRBD1 (6 bases). V was pared by 3 bases and J by 2 bases, with 11 bases between. There are 14 residues in the CDR3. The germline V gene encodes CDR1 SGHRS and CDR2 YFSETQ. CDR3 in amino acids: CASSSRGKQETQYF. The CDR3 DNA reads TGCGCCAGCAGCTCCAGGGGTAAACAAGAGACCCAGTACTTC.

In its sample, this clone was seen once. The chain links TRBV11-3 to TRBJ2-5; D not certain. V was clipped by 1 base and J by 4 bases, with 1 base between them. CDR1 and CDR2 (germline): SGHNT, YENEEA. The CDR3 is 11 residues long. In nucleotides, the CDR3 is TGTGCCAGCAGCTTAGGAGAGACCCAGTACTTC. Translating gives CASSLGETQYF.

This clone was detected a few times. The chain employs TRBV7-2 and TRBJ2-3; D ambiguous. The CDR3 spans 15 residues. CDR1 and CDR2 (germline): SGHTA, FQGNSA. Trimming shortened V by 7 bases and J by 2 bases, and 16 bases separated the two germline ends. CDR3 nucleotide sequence: TGTGCCAGCACCTTCGACCGGATTAACACAGATACGCAGTATTTT. Protein: CASTFDRINTDTQYF.

This clone was counted a few times. V is TRBV6-5 and J is TRBJ2-7; tentatively, D is TRBD2 (5 bases). The CDR3 extends over 15 amino acids. Trimming removed 6 bases from V and 7 bases from J, with 22 bases in between. In germline, CDR1 is MNHEY, CDR2 SVGAGI. The CDR3 is CASRGSRTAPGEQYF. In DNA, the CDR3 is TGTGCCAGCAGGGGGAGTCGGACGGCCCCGGGGGAGCAGTACTTC.

The chain employs TRBV27 and TRBJ2-3, with D uncertain. The germline CDR1 and CDR2 sequences are MNHEY and SMNVEV (reference sequence). V lost 5 bases and J lost 2, with 8 bases in between. The CDR3 loop spans 13 amino acids. The CDR3 here is CASSPQTTDTQYF. CDR3 coding DNA: TGTGCCAGCAGTCCCCAAACCACAGATACGCAGTATTTT.